This record covers a single T cell receptor beta chain. The sample is drawn from a study of blood T cells in healthy people across ages. A sample-barcoded 5' primer and a J-beta primer mix were used in a second PCR of roughly 7 to 12 cycles. Each CDR3 protein is one row after TCRdb ran MiXCR on the 5' RACE reads. The table lists about 1.5 million distinct CDR3 sequences, 40% to 45% of them singletons, with 4% in the top ten. Sample: blood. The sequence derives from a young woman in good health.

The CDR3, as DNA: TGCGCCAGCAGACCAGGACAGAACTACAATGAGCAGTACTTC. Protein product: CASRPGQNYNEQYF. V usage is TRBV10-2 and J usage is TRBJ2-5; possibly TRBD1 for D (6 bases). This CDR3 has 14 residues. V lost 6 bases and J lost 11, with 22 bases in between. Per germline, CDR1 WSHSY and CDR2 SAAADI.